This T cell receptor beta chain emerged from a study of monozygotic twins with inflammatory bowel disease. Study observations and caveats: Comparison of concordant versus discordant twins revealed no difference in repertoire similarity, possibly due to limited power. IBD patients carried less diverse TCRbeta repertoires (inverse Simpson) than healthy co-twins.

Every sample had its cDNA made across eight separate reactions. The UMIs carried a 6-nucleotide sample barcode, and they were added by template switching. Reanalyzing the 5' RACE reads, TCRdb keeps one entry per CDR3 protein, without DNA. The sample's table shows some 300,000 distinct CDR3 sequences. Germline assignment: CDR1 SQVTM and CDR2 ANQGSEA. The CDR3 has 14 amino acids. Turning to this clonotype: No antigen is known for it.

V usage is TRBV29-1 and J usage is TRBJ2-6. This TCR derives from a human donor with ulcerative colitis or Crohn's disease, or a healthy co-twin of an affected twin (not recorded which). The sequenced sample consisted of blood. The CDR3 here is CSVQVNSGANVLTF. Variable domain in full (rest from reference TRBV29-1 and TRBJ2-6): SAVISQKPSRDICQRGTSLTIQCQVDSQVTMMFWYRQQPGQSLTLIATANQGSEATYESGFVIDKFPISRPNLTFSTLTVSNMSPEDSSIYLCSVQVNSGANVLTFGAGSRLTVL.